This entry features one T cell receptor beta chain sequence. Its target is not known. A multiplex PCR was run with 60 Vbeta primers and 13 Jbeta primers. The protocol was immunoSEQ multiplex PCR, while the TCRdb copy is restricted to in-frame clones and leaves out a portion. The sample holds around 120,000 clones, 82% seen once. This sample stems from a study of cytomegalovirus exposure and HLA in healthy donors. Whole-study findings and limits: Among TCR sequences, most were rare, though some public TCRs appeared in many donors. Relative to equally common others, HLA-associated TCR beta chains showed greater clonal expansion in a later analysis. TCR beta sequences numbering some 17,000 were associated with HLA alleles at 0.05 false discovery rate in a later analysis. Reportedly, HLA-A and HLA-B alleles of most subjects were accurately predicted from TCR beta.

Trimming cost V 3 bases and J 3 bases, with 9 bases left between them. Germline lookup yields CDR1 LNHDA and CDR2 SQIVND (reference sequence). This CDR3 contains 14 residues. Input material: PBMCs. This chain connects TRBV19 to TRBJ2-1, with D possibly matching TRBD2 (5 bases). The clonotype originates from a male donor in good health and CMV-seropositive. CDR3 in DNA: TGTGCCAGTAGTATGGACTGGTTCTACAATGAGCAGTTCTTC. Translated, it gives CASSMDWFYNEQFF.